Presented here are 17 T cell receptor beta chains from one specimen sequenced in a study of T cell responses to AZD1222 COVID-19 vaccine (dated by TCRdb to the early 2020s). This sample's time point label indicates: baseline before first vaccination. Library preparation was by the immunoSEQ multiplex PCR assay. TCRdb mirrors the immuneACCESS table, restricted to in-frame sequences. Some clones are absent from its copies; in checked studies, under half trace to an unresolved V gene, and the reason for the others is unknown. The table for this sample lists 140,000 to 150,000 clones; about 93% of them were counted only once. Roughly 2% of the sample comes from the top ten. The sequencing used peripheral blood, collected on day 0 of AZD1222 vaccination. All receptors come from an adult in good health.

This chain joins TRBV5-1 and TRBJ2-5, with 16 bases fitting TRBD2. The CDR3 spans 17 residues. Germline CDR1 and CDR2: SGHRS and YFSETQ. After removal of 2 bases from V and 4 bases from J, the junction contained 5 bases not matched to a gene. The CDR3 nucleotides read TGCGCCAGCAGCTTTGGGACTAGCGGGAGGGCCTTAGAGACCCAGTACTTC. The encoded protein is CASSFGTSGRALETQYF.

The J gene is TRBJ1-6, the V gene TRBV30, with TRBD1 identical over 8 bases. This CDR3 has 16 amino acids. The germline CDR1 and CDR2 sequences are GTSNPN and SVGIG (reference sequence). V was clipped by 0 bases and J by 3 bases; unmatched bases: 4. CDR3 in DNA: TGTGCCTGGAGTGTACGAGGACAGGGCTATAATTCACCCCTCCACTTT. Amino acid sequence: CAWSVRGQGYNSPLHF.

This chain joins TRBV9 and TRBJ2-3, with 9 bases matching TRBD1. The CDR3 is made up of 16 amino acids. V shed 0 bases, J shed 6 bases, and the junction held 8 bases outside the gene matches. Germline V gene data show CDR1 as SGDLS and CDR2 as YYNGEE. The DNA for the CDR3 is TGTGCCAGCAGCGTAGAACTGCACAGGGGGCCGGATACGCAGTATTTT. It codes for CASSVELHRGPDTQYF.

The chain carries TRBV7-9 and TRBJ2-3; D is ambiguous. V lost 5 bases to trimming and J lost 0 bases, with 6 bases between them. The CDR3 covers 13 residues. CDR1 and CDR2 (germline): SEHNR, FQNEAQ (reference sequence). CDR3 coding DNA: TGTGCCAGCAGCAAAACTAGCACAGATACGCAGTATTTT. Amino acids: CASSKTSTDTQYF. The full variable domain, its missing parts supplied by reference TRBV7-9 and TRBJ2-3, is DTGVSQNPRHKITKRGQNVTFRCDPISEHNRLYWYRQTLGQGPEFLTYFQNEAQLEKSRLLSDRFSAERPKGSFSTLEIQRTEQGDSAMYLCASSKTSTDTQYFGPGTRLTVL.

J is TRBJ2-7 and V is TRBV6-2 or TRBV6-3, with no clear D. Trimming removed 0 bases at V and 7 bases at J, with 16 bases between. This CDR3 region has 15 residues. Germline loops: CDR1 MNHEY, CDR2 SVGEGT. The CDR3 here is CASSYSKGSGGEQYF. CDR3 nucleotide sequence: TGTGCCAGCAGTTACTCGAAGGGCTCCGGTGGTGAGCAGTACTTC.

This chain links TRBV5-1 with TRBJ2-7, with 9 nucleotides matching TRBD1. Germline V gives CDR1 SGHRS, CDR2 YFSETQ. The CDR3 consists of 13 residues. Unmatched junction bases numbered 5, after V lost 4 bases and J lost 6 bases. CDR3 in amino acids: CASSVTGGLEQYF. Here the CDR3 DNA reads TGCGCCAGCAGCGTAACAGGGGGCCTCGAGCAGTACTTC.

The genes are TRBV2 and TRBJ1-2; D may be TRBD1 (5 bases). CDR1 is SNHLY and CDR2 is FYNNEI in the germline V gene. CDR3 length equals 14 residues. V gave up 7 bases and J gave up 2 bases, with 14 bases separating them. The DNA of the CDR3 is TGTGCCAGCACTACCAGGGTGGTGAACTATGGCTACACCTTC. Amino acids: CASTTRVVNYGYTF.

The chain joins TRBV6-1 to TRBJ2-1, with a weak D call TRBD1 (5 bases). With 1 base removed from V and 7 bases from J, the gap between germline ends came to 8 bases. The CDR3 has 13 amino acids. Germline CDR1 is MNHNS and CDR2 is SASEGT. Here the CDR3 DNA reads TGTGCCAGCAGTGAAGTAAAGGGGAATGAGCAGTTCTTC. It translates to CASSEVKGNEQFF.

The chain recombines TRBV9 with TRBJ2-7, with D hard to call. The CDR3 runs to 13 residues. V lost 1 base, J lost 3 bases, and 8 bases lay in between. Germline values: CDR1 SGDLS, CDR2 YYNGEE. CDR3 residues: CASSVYPDYEQYF. CDR3 DNA sequence: TGTGCCAGCAGCGTATATCCAGACTACGAGCAGTACTTC.

The gene calls are TRBV9 and TRBJ1-1; the D gene is possibly TRBD1 (6 bases). The CDR3 loop spans 13 amino acids. Germline CDR1 is SGDLS and CDR2 is YYNGEE. V gave up 4 bases and J gave up 3 bases, with 10 bases separating them. For the CDR3, the DNA is TGTGCCAGCAGCCCCGACAGGCACACTGAAGCTTTCTTT. This gives the protein CASSPDRHTEAFF.

Comment on this clone: Given a much more abundant clone one base away, this may be a read error. Distinct nucleotide sequences in the sample also encode this CDR3. The chain combines TRBV6-4 with TRBJ2-1; D is uncertain. Germline V CDR1 and CDR2: MRHNA, SNTAGT. This CDR3 region has 13 residues. V lost 2 bases and J 0 bases, leaving 2 bases between the germline ends. CDR3 region: CASSDSSYNEQFF. Here the CDR3 DNA reads TGTGCCAGCAGTGACAGCTCCTACAATGAGCAGTTCTTC.

The chain has TRBV5-1 and TRBJ2-1; D is uncertain. Germline lookup yields CDR1 SGHRS and CDR2 YFSETQ. The CDR3 spans 13 residues. The V end was cut by 0 bases, the J end by 8 bases, with 9 bases between. In DNA form, the CDR3 reads TGCGCCAGCAGCTTGGGCCCTCGGGATGAGCAGTTCTTC. Residues: CASSLGPRDEQFF.

This clone was observed once. The V and J genes are TRBV7-9 and TRBJ1-2; 9 bases align to TRBD1. CDR3 length: 13 residues. The V gene end was trimmed by 3 bases and the J gene end by 7 bases; junction bases not matched to a gene: 3. Germline V gene data show CDR1 as SEHNR and CDR2 as FQNEAQ (reference sequence). DNA of the CDR3: TGTGCCAGCAGCTTTGAACAGGGGGCTGGCTACACCTTC. Translating it yields CASSFEQGAGYTF.

This chain links TRBV2 with TRBJ1-6; D might be TRBD1 (5 bases). Germline V gene sequence: CDR1 SNHLY, CDR2 FYNNEI. The CDR3 is made up of 14 amino acids. The V end was cut by 5 bases, the J end by 5 bases, with 10 bases between. CDR3 in DNA: TGTGCCAGCAGTCCGATCAGGGATAATTCACCCCTCCACTTT. It codes for CASSPIRDNSPLHF.

The chain couples TRBV5-5 to TRBJ1-2; TRBD1 matches 8 bases. Looked up from germline, CDR1 is SGHKS and CDR2 is YYEKEE (reference sequence). This CDR3 is built from 14 residues. The V gene end was trimmed by 1 base and the J gene end by 4 bases; junction bases not matched to a gene: 3. This chain's CDR3 is CASSLTQGAYGYTF. The CDR3 DNA is TGTGCCAGCAGCTTGACGCAGGGGGCCTATGGCTACACCTTC.

This clone appeared once. The rearrangement links TRBV5-1 to TRBJ1-4; a possible D gene is TRBD1 (5 bases). Between the trimmed V and J ends, which lost 2 bases and 11 bases, there was a span of 16 bases. From germline, CDR1 is SGHRS and CDR2 YFSETQ. This CDR3 is 14 amino acids long. CDR3 residues: CASSLSTGLGKLFF. In DNA, the CDR3 is TGCGCCAGCAGCTTATCCACAGGTTTGGGCAAACTGTTTTTT.

The chain joins TRBV5-6 to TRBJ1-2; the D is unclear. From germline, CDR1 is SGHDT and CDR2 YYEEEE. This CDR3 has 15 amino acids. V was clipped by 7 bases and J by 4 bases, with 20 bases between them. This CDR3 is CASHPVKAPSYGYTF. CDR3 coding DNA: TGTGCCAGCCATCCCGTAAAGGCGCCTAGCTATGGCTACACCTTC.